This T cell receptor beta chain was recorded in a study of post-analysis software for immune sequencing data (dated by TCRdb to the mid-2010s). Some background on the complete study: Recorded disease courses included relapsing-remitting, secondary progressive and progressive-relapsing multiple sclerosis, with some patients lacking subtype annotation. The patient repertoires were set against around ten previously published healthy control repertoires from donors whose ages ranged from roughly 6 to 26 years. A subset of samples was prepared in parallel using single-end sample barcoding, then pooled and co-amplified after Illumina adapter ligation.

Unmatched junction bases come to 5, with V trimmed by 0 bases and J by 6 bases. CDR1 and CDR2 are drawn from the germline V gene: MGHRA, YSYEKL. The CDR3 goes from the cysteine to the phenylalanine over 15 residues. Left in the record is the CDR3 DNA by itself, 45 bases read in frame from the first base. Library creation used PCR. TCRdb records Illumina HiSeq 2500 as the sequencer. To reduce PCR and sequencing biases, unique molecular identifiers were incorporated into the TCR beta cDNA libraries. Roughly 0.5 million cDNA molecules were obtained per 1 to 10 million input T cells, so each molecule approximated one T cell. The patient libraries were prepared and sequenced with the same protocol used for the earlier healthy control dataset. Within a given batch, samples were prepared together, multiplexed and sequenced on the same HiSeq lane. The authors' pipeline ran thus. MIGEC was used to process the raw barcoded reads, and molecular identifier groups with only a single read were discarded before consensus assembly and CDR3 extraction. VDJtools was used for post-analysis of the clonotype tables, with diversity normalized by down-sampling every dataset to the smallest sample size. Repertoire overlap clustering matched CDR3 amino acid but not nucleotide sequences to correct batch-related cross-sample contamination. TCRdb reprocessed the public reads (quality trimming at Q25 with fastp, clone calling with MiXCR) and kept in-frame beta chains. Identical CDR3 protein sequences are pooled into one entry, listed with their most common genes and DNA. For this entry, the V and J calls and clone size follow TCRdb and not the study's own pipeline. Recorded for this sample are roughly 600,000 distinct CDR3 sequences; around 47% of them occurred a single time. The top ten clonotypes cover approximately 1.7% of the sample.

General findings and caveats noted by the study authors: Direct clustering with F measure revealed strong co-clustering of samples prepared in the same batch, which led to a batch-effect correction. The control group was slightly older than the multiple sclerosis patient group. Multiple sclerosis patients had significantly lower normalized Chao1 diversity than controls, a result that suggests substantial peripheral T-cell clonal expansion. Four to six TRBV segments, including TRBV5-6, TRBV5-1 and TRBV20-1, were significantly more frequent in patients than controls.

A remark on this clonotype: The antigen it binds to is not known. No base-level quality is on record; no much larger clone is a single base apart.

To demonstrate the VDJtools post-analysis software, TCR beta repertoires were profiled from the peripheral blood of roughly 12 young patients with multiple sclerosis. The multiple sclerosis patients were children and adolescents between about 6 and 16 years of age. What was sequenced was blood. The V and J genes are TRBV4-1 and TRBJ1-1; the central 9 bases match TRBD1. The origin of this receptor is a girl aged 5-17 years with multiple sclerosis. The nucleotide sequence reads TGCGCCAGCAGCCAAGACCCGGGACAGGGCGCTGAAGCTTTCTTT. The resulting protein is CASSQDPGQGAEAFF.